This TCR beta chain was recovered during a study of blood T cell repertoires in COVID-19. As for the study in general: From T cells, B-cell-depleted T cells, or PBMCs came the material, which was cDNA or gDNA.

As processed by the authors: By means of reference gene primer amplification, nucleated cell counts were estimated. Using immunoSEQ multiplex PCR, the repertoire was profiled, and TCRdb retains in-frame clones only, with some absent. The D gene and trimming were derived from the DNA, and the V and J assignments and clone size from that table. The table records roughly 150,000 clones, around 87% of them present only once. Each exposed participant met a COVID-19 case in the 2 weeks preceding study entry. Between the trimmed V and J ends, which lost 3 bases and 0 bases, there was a span of 9 bases. The CDR3 covers 15 residues. Germline CDR1 is SNHLY and CDR2 is FYNNEI.

The sample taken for sequencing was PBMCs or T cells enriched from blood (not recorded which). The receptor was derived from a woman aged 40 to 50 who had been exposed to COVID-19. The genes are TRBV2 and TRBJ1-5; D ambiguous. The CDR3 here is CASSDGRNSNQPQHF. In nucleotides, the CDR3 is TGTGCCAGCAGTGATGGCAGAAATAGCAATCAGCCCCAGCATTTT.